In its sample, the clone carrying this TCR beta chain was seen a few times. The antigen is undetermined. This specimen belongs to a study of beta chain features in type 1 diabetes. Study as a whole: Analysis included under 120,000,000 sorted cells drawn from all samples.

Findings of the study overall: People with Type 1 diabetes carried modestly yet significantly shorter TCRB CDR3s in all four CD4+ subsets. Shorter templates may be favored by PCR, equally so in patients and controls. Type 1 diabetes patients showed fewer insertions and more deletions at VDJ junctions.

Since all of the isolated RNA was reverse transcribed, expressed TCRB transcripts were what got sequenced. Libraries were prepared by immunoSEQ multiplex PCR; TCRdb keeps only in-frame clonotypes and omits some of them. Of fewer than 400,000 clones in the sample, around 9% were seen once. The CDR3 has 15 amino acids. J lost 2 bases, V lost 6 bases, and 8 bases had no gene match. Germline V lookup: CDR1 MNHEY, CDR2 SVGAGI. Sorting that relied on CD45RO/CCR7/CD25/CD127/CD95/CD27 yielded CD4+ naive, central memory, regulatory and stem cell-like memory cells. The sample taken for sequencing was central memory CD4+ T cells from blood. This TCR came from a man younger than 45 with type 1 diabetes. The rearrangement uses TRBV6-5 and TRBJ2-3, with 7 bases matching TRBD1. The CDR3 sequence: CASSRRTGYTDTQYF. DNA for the CDR3: TGTGCCAGCAGCAGACGGACAGGTTACACAGATACGCAGTATTTT.